Sequencing of this T cell receptor (beta chain) was carried out in a study of regulatory T cells in long-lasting Graves disease. Study-wide results and limits: Peripheral blood, not thyroid tissue, was the sole material studied.

This CDR3 contains 14 residues. Germline values: CDR1 DFQATT, CDR2 SNEGSKA (reference sequence). V gave up 1 base and J gave up 0 bases, with 10 bases separating them. Building of the TCR beta libraries involved iRepertoire HTBI primers and Arm-PCR of CDR3 regions. From the multiplex PCR reads, TCRdb called clonotypes with MiXCR, one entry per CDR3 protein. Here the sample spans roughly 530,000 distinct CDR3 sequences, approximately 16% being singletons. Indicated time point: newly diagnosed GD, antithyroid drugs for less than 3 months. Extracted RNA from PBMCs served as the source of the TCR library. This clonotype was counted ten times or more. The antigen is undetermined. This sample was also put to use in a study of T cells in Graves' hyperthyroidism and ophthalmopathy. That paper adds: Clinical symptoms, serum thyroxine and TRAb, thyroid ultrasound and orbital computed tomography together formed the diagnostic basis. Most expanded thyroid clonotypes above 0.001 also appeared in blood.

This clonotype originated in a woman aged 40 to 65 with Graves disease. This chain links TRBV20-1 with TRBJ2-7; weak D call: TRBD1 (6 bases). Sequencing used peripheral blood mononuclear cells (PBMCs), obtained at new diagnosis, from a patient treated with antithyroid drugs. CDR3 nucleotide sequence: TGCAGTGCTAGAGGACAGGAGCTCTCCTACGAGCAGTACTTC. Its protein is CSARGQELSYEQYF.